These T cell receptor beta chains were read from a single sample in a study of control samples from healthy donors and cancer patients. Using immunoSEQ multiplex PCR, the repertoire was profiled, and TCRdb retains in-frame clones only, with some absent. The top ten hold over 45% of the sample, which has tens of thousands of clones, less than 85% seen once. The sequencing input was blood. The receptor set was obtained from a man between 60 and 70 years old in good health. Each CDR3 is given with its conserved first and last residue. The order of the fields is V gene, clone size, J gene, D gene, CDR3 DNA, CDR3 protein. The D gene is left open where the match is weak. Not all rows give a size; the values are once, few, many and, for expanded clones, a class.

TRBV3-1/TRBV3-2,-,TRBJ1-1,TRBD1,TGTGCCAGCAGCACAGCATGGACAGGTGGGGTGAACACTGAAGCTTTCTTT,CASSTAWTGGVNTEAFF
TRBV11-2,-,TRBJ2-7,TRBD1,TGTGCCAGCAGCTTACAGGACAGGGTAGGGACCTACGAGCAGTACTTC,CASSLQDRVGTYEQYF
TRBV30,-,TRBJ1-2,TRBD1,TGTGCCCTCGACAGGGCCCATGGCTACACCTTC,CALDRAHGYTF
TRBV7-3,-,TRBJ2-1,TRBD2,TGTGCCAGCAGCCTCGGGACTAGCTTTAGCTCCTACAATGAGCAGTTCTTC,CASSLGTSFSSYNEQFF
TRBV29-1,-,TRBJ1-5,TRBD1,TGCAGCGTGGGGAACAGGGGAGACCAGCCCCAGCATTTT,CSVGNRGDQPQHF
TRBV6-5,-,TRBJ2-7,-,TGTGCCAGCAGTTACACCGCAGGGTCCTACGAGCAGTACTTC,CASSYTAGSYEQYF
TRBV30,-,TRBJ1-5,TRBD1,TGTGCCTGGTCGGCCAGGGGGTCTCAGCCCCAGCATTTT,CAWSARGSQPQHF
TRBV5-5,-,TRBJ1-1,-,TGTGCCAGCAGCTTTGGGGGTAGGAACACTGAAGCTTTCTTT,CASSFGGRNTEAFF
TRBV5-1,-,TRBJ1-1,-,TGCGCCAGCAGCCCTGGACGGCCGAACACTGAAGCTTTCTTT,CASSPGRPNTEAFF
TRBV5-1,-,TRBJ2-7,-,TGCGCCAGCAGTAAGGGTTTCCAGGACGAGCAGTACTTC,CASSKGFQDEQYF
TRBV6-2/TRBV6-3,-,TRBJ1-1,-,TGTGCCAGCAGTCAAGGGAGCACTGAAGCTTTCTTT,CASSQGSTEAFF
TRBV3-1/TRBV3-2,-,TRBJ1-6,-,TGTGCCAGCAGCCGGACGGGGCGAAATTCACCCCTCCACTTT,CASSRTGRNSPLHF
TRBV5-1,-,TRBJ1-2,-,TGCGCCAGCAGCTTGCAGTCAGCTGCTAACTATGGCTACACCTTC,CASSLQSAANYGYTF
TRBV24-1,-,TRBJ1-3,-,TGTGCCACCAGTGATTTTGCCCCGACGATCAGCTCTGGAAACACCATATATTTT,CATSDFAPTISSGNTIYF
TRBV7-2,-,TRBJ2-3,TRBD2,TGTGCCAGCAGCGCTACTAGCGGGGGTAAAGATACGCAGTATTTT,CASSATSGGKDTQYF
TRBV7-8,-,TRBJ1-1,-,TGTGCCAGCAGCTTAGGTGGGGAGGCTGAAGCTTTCTTT,CASSLGGEAEAFF
TRBV19,-,TRBJ1-5,TRBD1,TGTGCCAGTAGACTAGGGACAGACCCAATCAAGCCCCAGCATTTT,CASRLGTDPIKPQHF
TRBV4-2,-,TRBJ2-2,TRBD2,TGTGCCAGCAGCCAAGATCGGGGGGGTGCGAACACCGGGGAGCTGTTTTTT,CASSQDRGGANTGELFF
TRBV19,few,TRBJ2-1,TRBD2,TGTGCCAGTAGTATTAGCGGGGGCTCCTACAATGAGCAGTTCTTC,CASSISGGSYNEQFF
TRBV11-2,-,TRBJ2-7,TRBD1,TGTGCCAGCAGCTTAGAGGGGACAGGGGCCTACGAGCAGTACTTC,CASSLEGTGAYEQYF
TRBV3-1/TRBV3-2,-,TRBJ2-3,TRBD1,TGTGCCAGCAGCCCCGGGACAGGGGGCAGTGTCACAGATACGCAGTATTTT,CASSPGTGGSVTDTQYF
TRBV5-1,-,TRBJ2-1,-,TGCGCCAGCAGCTTGAGTAGCGGCCTTGAGCAGTTCTTC,CASSLSSGLEQFF
TRBV21-1,-,TRBJ2-5,-,TGTGCCAGCAGCAAGAGGAGGGAGTATCCCCAAGAGACCCAGTACTTC,CASSKRREYPQETQYF
TRBV4-3,-,TRBJ2-1,-,TGCGCCAGCAGCCGATCGACTTCCGCCTACAATGAGCAGTTCTTC,CASSRSTSAYNEQFF
TRBV11-3,-,TRBJ2-2,-,TGTGCCAGCAGCTTGGGAGCGGGTTCATACACCGGGGAGCTGTTTTTT,CASSLGAGSYTGELFF
TRBV2,-,TRBJ2-7,-,TGTGCCAGCGCGGGGGGGGGCAGGGGGCTCGAGCAGTACTTC,CASAGGGRGLEQYF
TRBV2,-,TRBJ1-5,-,TGTGCCAGCAGAGGGACCCTTATTACGCCCCAGCATTTT,CASRGTLITPQHF
TRBV20-1,-,TRBJ1-1,TRBD1,TGCAGTGCTAGTATCGGGACAGGCACTGAAGCTTTCTTT,CSASIGTGTEAFF
TRBV30,-,TRBJ1-1,-,TGTGCCGGCCACTCAGGACCCGGGTTCGCTGAAGCTTTCTTT,CAGHSGPGFAEAFF